This T cell receptor beta chain was sequenced during a study of T cells in Graves' hyperthyroidism and ophthalmopathy. The CDR3 loop spans 13 amino acids. Germline lookup yields CDR1 SQVTM and CDR2 ANQGSEA. V lost 2 bases and J lost 7; bases outside the gene matches: 7. This clonotype was counted between two and nine times. What was amplified from RNA transcripts were TCR beta CDR3 regions. During a first-round RT-PCR of the TCR CDR3, the HTBI primer set was used. MiXCR, applied by TCRdb to the multiplex PCR reads, yields one record per CDR3 protein. This table has more than 300,000 distinct CDR3 sequences, 14% appearing once.

Material for sequencing was blood. The TCR originated in a woman under 40 with Graves' hyperthyroidism. The V and J genes are TRBV29-1 and TRBJ2-7; 8 positions match TRBD1. The CDR3 bases are TGCAGCGTTGAAAGGCAGGGGGCGGGGGAGCAGTACTTC. Translating it yields CSVERQGAGEQYF.